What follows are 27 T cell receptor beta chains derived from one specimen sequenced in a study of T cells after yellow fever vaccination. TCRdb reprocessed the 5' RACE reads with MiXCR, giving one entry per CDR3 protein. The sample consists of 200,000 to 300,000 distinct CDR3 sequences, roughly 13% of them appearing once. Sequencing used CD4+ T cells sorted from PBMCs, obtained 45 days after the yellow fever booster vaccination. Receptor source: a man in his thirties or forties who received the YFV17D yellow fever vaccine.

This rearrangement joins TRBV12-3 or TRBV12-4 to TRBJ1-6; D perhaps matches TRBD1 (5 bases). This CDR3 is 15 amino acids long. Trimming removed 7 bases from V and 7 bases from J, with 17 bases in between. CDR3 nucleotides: TGTGCCAGCACCTCCTCCGCGGGGGGGAATTCACCCCTCCACTTT. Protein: CASTSSAGGNSPLHF.

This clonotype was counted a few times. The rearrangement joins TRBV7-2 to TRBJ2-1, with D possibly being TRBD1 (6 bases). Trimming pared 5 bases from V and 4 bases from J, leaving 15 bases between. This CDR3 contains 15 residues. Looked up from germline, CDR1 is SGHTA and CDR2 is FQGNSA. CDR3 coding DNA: TGTGCCAGCAGCCTCTACAGGGAGCGGTACAATGAGCAGTTCTTC. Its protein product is CASSLYRERYNEQFF.

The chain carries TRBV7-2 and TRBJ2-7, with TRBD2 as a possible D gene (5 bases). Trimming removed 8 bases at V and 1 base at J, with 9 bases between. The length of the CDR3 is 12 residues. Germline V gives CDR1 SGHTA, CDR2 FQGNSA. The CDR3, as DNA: TGTGCCAGCGAGGGTCAGTCCTACGAGCAGTACTTC. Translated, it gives CASEGQSYEQYF.

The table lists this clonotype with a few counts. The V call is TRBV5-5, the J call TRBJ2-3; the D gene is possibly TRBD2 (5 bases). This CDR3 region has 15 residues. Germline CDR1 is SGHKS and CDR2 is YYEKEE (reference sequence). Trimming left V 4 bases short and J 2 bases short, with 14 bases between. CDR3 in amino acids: CASSPGLQPTDTQYF. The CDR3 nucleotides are TGTGCCAGCAGCCCAGGACTCCAGCCCACAGATACGCAGTATTTT. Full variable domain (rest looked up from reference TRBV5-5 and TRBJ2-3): DAGVTQSPTHLIKTRGQQVTLRCSPISGHKSVSWYQQVLGQGPQFIFQYYEKEERGRGNFPDRFSARQFPNYSSELNVNALLLGDSALYLCASSPGLQPTDTQYFGPGTRLTVL.

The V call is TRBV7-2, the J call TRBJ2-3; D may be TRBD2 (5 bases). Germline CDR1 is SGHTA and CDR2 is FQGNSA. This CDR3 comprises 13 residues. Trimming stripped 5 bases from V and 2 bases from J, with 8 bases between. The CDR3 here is CASSLSVTDTQYF. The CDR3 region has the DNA TGTGCCAGCAGCCTTAGCGTCACAGATACGCAGTATTTT.

Here the CDR3 reads CSATTGSEKLFF. CDR3 nucleotides: TGCAGTGCCACGACAGGGAGTGAAAAACTGTTTTTT. J is TRBJ1-4 and V is TRBV20-1, with 7 nucleotides matching TRBD1. V shed 6 bases, J shed 7 bases, and the junction held 5 bases outside the gene matches. The CDR3 contains 12 residues. Germline lookup yields CDR1 DFQATT and CDR2 SNEGSKA (reference sequence).

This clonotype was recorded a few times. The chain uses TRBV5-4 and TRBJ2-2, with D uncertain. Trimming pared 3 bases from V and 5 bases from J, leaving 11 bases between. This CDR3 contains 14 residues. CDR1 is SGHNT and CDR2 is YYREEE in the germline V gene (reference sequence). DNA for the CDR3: TGTGCCAGCAGCTCCGCTAGTTGGACCGGGGAGCTGTTTTTT. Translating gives CASSSASWTGELFF.

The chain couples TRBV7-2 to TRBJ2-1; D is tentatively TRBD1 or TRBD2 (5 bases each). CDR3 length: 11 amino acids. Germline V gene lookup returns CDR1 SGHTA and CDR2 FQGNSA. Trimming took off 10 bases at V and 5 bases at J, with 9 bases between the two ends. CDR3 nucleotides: TGTGCCACCGGGACCAACAATGAGCAGTTCTTC. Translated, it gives CATGTNNEQFF.

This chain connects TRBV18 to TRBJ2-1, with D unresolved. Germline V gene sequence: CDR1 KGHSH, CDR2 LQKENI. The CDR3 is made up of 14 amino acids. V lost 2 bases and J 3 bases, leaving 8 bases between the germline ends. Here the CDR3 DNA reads TGTGCCAGCTCACCATCGGACGGCTACAATGAGCAGTTCTTC. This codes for CASSPSDGYNEQFF.

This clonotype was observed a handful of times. The CDR3 here is CSAPPRDRVGFGYTF. The CDR3 nucleotides are TGCAGTGCGCCCCCCCGGGACAGGGTTGGTTTTGGCTACACCTTC. The chain employs TRBV20-1 and TRBJ1-2; 9 bases match TRBD1. V was pared by 6 bases and J by 7 bases, with 15 bases of the junction left unmatched. There are 15 residues in the CDR3. Per the germline V gene, CDR1 is DFQATT and CDR2 is SNEGSKA (reference sequence).

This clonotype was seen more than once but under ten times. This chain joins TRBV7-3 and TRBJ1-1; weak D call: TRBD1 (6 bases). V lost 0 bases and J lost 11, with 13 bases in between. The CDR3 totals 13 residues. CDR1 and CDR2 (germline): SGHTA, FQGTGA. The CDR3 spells CASSLTNRAEAFF. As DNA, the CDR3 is TGTGCCAGCAGCTTAACAAACAGGGCAGAGGCTTTCTTT. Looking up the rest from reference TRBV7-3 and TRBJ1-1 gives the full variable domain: GAGVSQTPSNKVTEKGKYVELRCDPISGHTALYWYRQSLGQGPEFLIYFQGTGAADDSGLPNDRFFAVRPEGSVSTLKIQRTERGDSAVYLCASSLTNRAEAFFGQGTRLTVV.

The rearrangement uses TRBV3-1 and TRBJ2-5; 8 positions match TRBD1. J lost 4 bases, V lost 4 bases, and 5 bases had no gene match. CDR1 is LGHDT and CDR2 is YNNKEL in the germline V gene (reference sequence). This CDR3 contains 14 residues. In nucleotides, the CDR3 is TGTGCCAGCAGCCTCCGACAGGGGCGAGAGACCCAGTACTTC. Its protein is CASSLRQGRETQYF.

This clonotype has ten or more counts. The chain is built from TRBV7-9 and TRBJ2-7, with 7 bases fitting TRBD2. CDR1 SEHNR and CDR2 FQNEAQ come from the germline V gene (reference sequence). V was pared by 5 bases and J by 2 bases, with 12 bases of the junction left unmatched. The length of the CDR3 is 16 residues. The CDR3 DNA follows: TGTGCCAGCAGCCAAGGGGTAGCGGGCCCGACCTACGAGCAGTACTTC. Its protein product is CASSQGVAGPTYEQYF.

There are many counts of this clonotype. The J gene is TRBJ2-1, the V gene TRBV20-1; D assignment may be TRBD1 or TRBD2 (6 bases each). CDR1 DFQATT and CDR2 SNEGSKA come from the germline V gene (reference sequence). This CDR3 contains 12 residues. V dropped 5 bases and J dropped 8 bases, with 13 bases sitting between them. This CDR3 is CSAARGADEQFF. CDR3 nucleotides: TGCAGTGCTGCAAGGGGGGCCGATGAGCAGTTCTTC.

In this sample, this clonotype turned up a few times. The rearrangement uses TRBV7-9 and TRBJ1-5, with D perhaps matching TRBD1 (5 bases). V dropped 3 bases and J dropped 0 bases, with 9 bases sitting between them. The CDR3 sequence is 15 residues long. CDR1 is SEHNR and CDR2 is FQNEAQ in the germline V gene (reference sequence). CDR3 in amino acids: CASSFGGSSNQPQHF. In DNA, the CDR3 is TGTGCCAGCAGCTTCGGGGGTTCTAGCAATCAGCCCCAGCATTTT.

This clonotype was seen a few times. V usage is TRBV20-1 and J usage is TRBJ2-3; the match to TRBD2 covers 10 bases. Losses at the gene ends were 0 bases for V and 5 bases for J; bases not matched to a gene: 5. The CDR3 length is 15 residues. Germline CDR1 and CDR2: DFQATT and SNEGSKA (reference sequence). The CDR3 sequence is CSARDPSGSGDTQYF. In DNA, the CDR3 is TGCAGTGCTAGAGATCCTAGCGGGAGCGGAGATACGCAGTATTTT.

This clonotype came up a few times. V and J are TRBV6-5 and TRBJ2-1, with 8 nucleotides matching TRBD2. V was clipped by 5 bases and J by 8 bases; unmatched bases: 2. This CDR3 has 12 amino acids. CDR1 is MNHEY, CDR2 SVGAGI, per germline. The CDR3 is CASSAGGYEQFF. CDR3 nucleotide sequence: TGTGCCAGCAGTGCGGGAGGCTATGAGCAGTTCTTC.

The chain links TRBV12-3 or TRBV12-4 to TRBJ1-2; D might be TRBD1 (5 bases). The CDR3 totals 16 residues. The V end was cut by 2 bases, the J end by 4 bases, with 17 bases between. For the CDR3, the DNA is TGTGCCAGCAGTTTAAGGGGAGGGCAGAGCGTCTATGGCTACACCTTC. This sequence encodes CASSLRGGQSVYGYTF.

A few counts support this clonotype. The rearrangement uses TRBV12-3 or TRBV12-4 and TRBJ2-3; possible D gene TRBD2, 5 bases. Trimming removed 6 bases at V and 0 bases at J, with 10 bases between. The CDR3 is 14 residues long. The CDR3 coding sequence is TGTGCCAGCAGCCGGACTCTAAGCACAGATACGCAGTATTTT. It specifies CASSRTLSTDTQYF.

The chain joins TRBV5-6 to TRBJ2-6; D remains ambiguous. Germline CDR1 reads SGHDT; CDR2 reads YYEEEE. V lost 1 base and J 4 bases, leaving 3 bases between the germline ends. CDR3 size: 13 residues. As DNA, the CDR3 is TGTGCCAGCAGCTTGCGGGGGGCCAACGTCCTGACTTTC. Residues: CASSLRGANVLTF.

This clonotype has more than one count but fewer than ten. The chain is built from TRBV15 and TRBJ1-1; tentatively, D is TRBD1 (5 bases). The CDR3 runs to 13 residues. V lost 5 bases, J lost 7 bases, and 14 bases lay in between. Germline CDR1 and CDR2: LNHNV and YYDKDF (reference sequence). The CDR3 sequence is CATSLWGTVEAFF. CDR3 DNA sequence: TGTGCCACCAGCCTCTGGGGGACCGTTGAAGCTTTCTTT.

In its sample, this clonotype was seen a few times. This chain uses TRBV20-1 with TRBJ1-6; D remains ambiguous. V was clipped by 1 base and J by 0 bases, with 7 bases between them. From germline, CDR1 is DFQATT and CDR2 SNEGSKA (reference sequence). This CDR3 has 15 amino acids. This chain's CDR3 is CSARVGVSYNSPLHF. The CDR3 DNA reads TGCAGTGCTAGAGTCGGGGTCTCCTATAATTCACCCCTCCACTTT.

The CDR3 DNA follows: TGTGCCAGCAGCCCCCGACTAGCGGGAGAAACTGAGCAGTTCTTC. Translated: CASSPRLAGETEQFF. The genes are TRBV11-2 and TRBJ2-1, with TRBD2 matching 12 bases. CDR1 is SGHAT and CDR2 is FQNNGV in the germline V gene. The CDR3 is 15 amino acids. The V and J ends lost 5 bases and 9 bases, in that order; junction bases with no gene match: 8.

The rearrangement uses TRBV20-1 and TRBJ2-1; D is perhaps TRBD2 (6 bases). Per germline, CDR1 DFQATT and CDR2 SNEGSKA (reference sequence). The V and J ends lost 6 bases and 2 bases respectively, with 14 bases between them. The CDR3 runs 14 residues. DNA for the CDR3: TGCAGTGCGGGGTGGAGGGCAGCCTACAATGAGCAGTTCTTC. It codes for CSAGWRAAYNEQFF.

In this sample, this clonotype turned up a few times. The CDR3 is CASSTDGNTEAFF. CDR3 DNA: TGTGCCAGCAGCACGGACGGGAACACTGAAGCTTTCTTT. The genes are TRBV7-2 and TRBJ1-1; no clear D. Germline CDR1 SGHTA, CDR2 FQGNSA. V was trimmed by 5 bases and J by 1 base, leaving 8 bases between them. The CDR3 has 13 amino acids.

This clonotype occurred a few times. CDR3 residues: CASSYRLAGGPLSYEQYF. The CDR3 DNA sequence: TGTGCCAGCAGTTACAGGCTAGCGGGAGGGCCCTTGTCCTACGAGCAGTACTTC. This chain joins TRBV6-5 and TRBJ2-7, with 12 bases matching TRBD2. Per the germline V gene, CDR1 is MNHEY and CDR2 is SVGAGI. V shed 2 bases, J shed 1 base, and the junction held 9 bases outside the gene matches. The CDR3 has 18 amino acids.

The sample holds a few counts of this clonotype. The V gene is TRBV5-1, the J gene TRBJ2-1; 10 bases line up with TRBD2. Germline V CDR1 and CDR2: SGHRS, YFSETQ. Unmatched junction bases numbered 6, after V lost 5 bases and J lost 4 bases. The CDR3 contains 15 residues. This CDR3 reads CASRPGTSVYNEQFF. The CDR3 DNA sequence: TGCGCCAGCAGACCCGGGACTAGCGTATACAATGAGCAGTTCTTC.